This record looks at one TCR beta chain sequence and its context. The CDR3 extends over 17 amino acids. V dropped 4 bases and J dropped 1; count of bases not matched to a gene: 5. CDR1 and CDR2 from the germline V gene are LNHDA and SQIVND (reference sequence). This sample is drawn from a study of blood T cell repertoires in COVID-19. Whole-study context: The study drew acute and convalescent COVID-19 samples from the United States, Italy and Spain. From T cells, B-cell-depleted T cells, or PBMCs came the material, which was cDNA or gDNA.

In the original analysis: Estimated nucleated cell counts came from reference gene primer amplification. Some clones are missing from TCRdb's copy, which holds only in-frame ones; the method was immunoSEQ multiplex PCR. That table supplies the V and J calls and clone size; D and trimming were determined from the DNA. The repertoire holds approximately 30,000 clones, with 89% as singletons. The rearrangement uses TRBV19 and TRBJ2-6; 9 bases are shared with TRBD1. The origin of this receptor is a human donor in a cohort sampled during active COVID-19. Sequenced: peripheral blood. In DNA, the CDR3 is TGTGCCAGTAGTAAGGGGACAGGGCCATCTGGGGCCAACGTCCTGACTTTC. Amino acids: CASSKGTGPSGANVLTF.